This T cell receptor beta chain was profiled in a study of T cells in Graves' hyperthyroidism and ophthalmopathy. Study conclusions and caveats: Using 13 V-J features, a model discriminated ophthalmopathy from stable hyperthyroidism.

Per the germline V gene, CDR1 is ENHRY and CDR2 is SYGVKD. CDR3 size: 12 residues. The germline V and J ends were trimmed by 0 bases and 6 bases, with 6 bases remaining between them. Fresh peripheral blood, roughly 10 ml of it, supplied the PBMCs. RNA transcripts were the template for amplifying TCR beta CDR3 regions. HTBI primers were employed in a first-round RT-PCR of the TCR CDR3. TCRdb itself ran the multiplex PCR reads through MiXCR, one entry per CDR3 protein. The table includes 400,000 to 500,000 distinct CDR3 sequences, around 14% detected once. This clonotype was observed at least ten times. No antigen is known for it.

Source material: blood. The receptor's source is a woman under 30 with Graves' hyperthyroidism. The chain carries TRBV10-3 and TRBJ2-7; no definite D call. CDR3 amino acids: CAISESSFEQYF. The CDR3 nucleotides are TGTGCCATCAGTGAGTCGAGCTTCGAGCAGTACTTC.